The 12 T cell receptor beta chains below all came from one sample that was sequenced in a study of regulatory T cells in long-lasting Graves disease. Time point described: newly diagnosed GD, antithyroid drugs for less than 3 months. Preparation of the TCR library used RNA extracted from PBMCs. iRepertoire HTBI primers and Arm-PCR of CDR3 regions built TCR beta libraries. TCRdb re-derived calls from the multiplex PCR reads in MiXCR, one entry per CDR3 protein. The sample lists a few hundred thousand distinct CDR3 sequences, 16% occurring once. The sample also formed part of further work on T cells in Graves' hyperthyroidism and ophthalmopathy.

The sequenced sample was peripheral blood mononuclear cells (PBMCs), obtained at new diagnosis, from a patient treated with antithyroid drugs. The origin of the receptors is a man aged 35 to 55 with Graves disease.

The chain joins TRBV18 to TRBJ2-1; the D is unclear. The J call may be faulty, since TRBJ2-5 better matches the DNA end. The CDR3 runs to 14 residues. Germline V gives CDR1 KGHSH, CDR2 LQKENI. In DNA form, the CDR3 reads TGTGCCAGCTCATCCGTGGGTTTACGAGAGACCCAGTACTTC. Protein: CASSSVGLRETQYF.

This clonotype showed up just a few times. This sequence joins TRBV7-9 and TRBJ2-7; D possibly corresponds to TRBD1 (5 bases). Germline lookup yields CDR1 SEHNR and CDR2 FQNEAQ (reference sequence). V was trimmed by 4 bases and J by 3 bases, leaving 10 bases between them. The CDR3 consists of 13 residues. The CDR3 reads CASSSYRSYEQYF. The CDR3 coding sequence is TGTGCCAGCAGCTCCTACAGGAGCTACGAGCAGTACTTC. Full variable domain (missing parts from reference TRBV7-9 and TRBJ2-7): DTGVSQNPRHKITKRGQNVTFRCDPISEHNRLYWYRQTLGQGPEFLTYFQNEAQLEKSRLLSDRFSAERPKGSFSTLEIQRTEQGDSAMYLCASSSYRSYEQYFGPGTRLTVT.

In its sample, this clonotype was seen many times. The chain has TRBV5-1 and TRBJ1-4; D might be TRBD1 (6 bases). CDR1 and CDR2 from the germline V gene are SGHRS and YFSETQ. Trimming left V 6 bases short and J 5 bases short, with 11 bases between. The CDR3 loop spans 13 amino acids. Here the CDR3 reads CASTTGPNEKLFF. The CDR3 region has the DNA TGCGCCAGCACGACAGGTCCGAATGAAAAACTGTTTTTT.

V and J are TRBV11-2 and TRBJ1-6, with 8 positions matching TRBD1. Trimming took 5 bases from V and 9 from J; bases not matched to a gene: 18. Germline V gene data show CDR1 as SGHAT and CDR2 as FQNNGV. The length of the CDR3 is 18 residues. The chain's CDR3 is CASSEGPDRGIWSSPLHF. The CDR3 DNA reads as TGTGCCAGCAGCGAGGGGCCCGACAGGGGAATTTGGAGTTCACCCCTCCACTTT.

This clonotype was seen a handful of times. This chain links TRBV3-1 with TRBJ1-2; D call uncertain. V gave up 1 base and J gave up 7 bases, with 7 bases separating them. The CDR3 spans 12 residues. Looked up from germline, CDR1 is LGHDT and CDR2 is YNNKEL (reference sequence). The DNA of the CDR3 is TGTGCCAGCAGCCAAGGTACGGTTGGCTACACCTTC. Amino acid sequence: CASSQGTVGYTF.

This clonotype was detected ten times or more. This chain connects TRBV5-1 to TRBJ2-2; D not certain. The CDR3 totals 17 residues. Per the germline V gene, CDR1 is SGHRS and CDR2 is YFSETQ. Between the trimmed V and J ends, which lost 0 bases and 2 bases, there was a span of 14 bases. In DNA form, the CDR3 reads TGCGCCAGCAGCTTGGTGACGAGACTCTTAAACACCGGGGAGCTGTTTTTT. The encoded protein is CASSLVTRLLNTGELFF.

This clonotype was seen ten or more times. The V call is TRBV28, the J call TRBJ2-5, with D unresolved. Germline CDR1 reads MDHEN; CDR2 reads SYDVKM. V was trimmed by 7 bases and J by 3 bases, leaving 12 bases between them. The CDR3 is 13 residues long. The CDR3: CASMGAAKETQYF. The CDR3 nucleotides are TGTGCCAGCATGGGTGCGGCCAAAGAGACCCAGTACTTC.

This clonotype was recorded many times. This chain connects TRBV11-1 to TRBJ2-5; tentative D call: TRBD2 (6 bases). The CDR3 sequence is 15 residues long. Germline CDR1 reads SGHAT; CDR2 reads FQDESV (reference sequence). The V and J ends lost 5 bases and 5 bases respectively, with 18 bases between them. The DNA of the CDR3 is TGTGCCAGCAGCCCAGACCCCGTCCGGGGGGAGACCCAGTACTTC. Its protein is CASSPDPVRGETQYF.

This clonotype was observed at least ten times. The chain has TRBV5-4 and TRBJ2-7, with D tentatively TRBD1 or TRBD2 (5 bases each). V gave up 3 bases and J gave up 6 bases, with 13 bases separating them. This CDR3 has 13 amino acids. Germline V gives CDR1 SGHNT, CDR2 YYREEE (reference sequence). The CDR3 loop reads CASSYSGTSEQYF. The CDR3 coding sequence is TGTGCCAGCAGCTACTCCGGGACGTCCGAGCAGTACTTC.

This clonotype was observed many times. The chain uses TRBV30 and TRBJ2-1; TRBD2 agrees at 10 bases. The J segment lost 1 base and the V segment lost 3 bases, leaving 3 bases of the junction unmatched. CDR1 is GTSNPN and CDR2 is SVGIG in the germline V gene (reference sequence). The CDR3 runs 15 residues. The CDR3 DNA reads as TGTGCCTGGAGGGCTAGCGGGGGATCCTACAATGAGCAGTTCTTC. Translation gives CAWRASGGSYNEQFF.

This clonotype has a count of ten or more. The genes are TRBV6-1 and TRBJ1-2; no firm D call. V lost 4 bases and J lost 4, with 13 bases in between. The CDR3 loop spans 14 amino acids. Germline CDR1 reads MNHNS; CDR2 reads SASEGT. CDR3 in DNA: TGTGCCAGCAGTGCCGTTCCGGCCAGCTATGGCTACACCTTC. Its translation is CASSAVPASYGYTF.

CDR3 residues: CASRGTARDEQFF. The CDR3 DNA is TGCGCCAGCAGGGGGACGGCCCGCGATGAGCAGTTCTTC. The chain is built from TRBV5-1 and TRBJ2-1; either TRBD1 or TRBD2 may fit D (5 bases each). Germline assignment: CDR1 SGHRS and CDR2 YFSETQ. CDR3 size: 13 residues. Trimming left V 5 bases short and J 8 bases short, with 14 bases between.